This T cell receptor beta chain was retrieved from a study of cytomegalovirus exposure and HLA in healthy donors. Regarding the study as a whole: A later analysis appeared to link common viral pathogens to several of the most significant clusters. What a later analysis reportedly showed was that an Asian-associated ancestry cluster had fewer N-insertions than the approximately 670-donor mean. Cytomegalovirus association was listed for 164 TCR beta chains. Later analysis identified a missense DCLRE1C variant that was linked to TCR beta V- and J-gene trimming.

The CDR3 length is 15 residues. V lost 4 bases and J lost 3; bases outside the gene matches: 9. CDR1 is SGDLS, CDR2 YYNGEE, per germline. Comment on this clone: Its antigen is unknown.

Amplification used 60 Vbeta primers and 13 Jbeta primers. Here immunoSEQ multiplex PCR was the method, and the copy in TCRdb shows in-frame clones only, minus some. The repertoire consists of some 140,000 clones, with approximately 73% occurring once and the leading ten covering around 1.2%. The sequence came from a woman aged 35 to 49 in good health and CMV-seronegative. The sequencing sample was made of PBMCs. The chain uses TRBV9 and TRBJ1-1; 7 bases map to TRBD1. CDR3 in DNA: TGTGCCAGCAGCCGGGGGATCCAGGGGGACACTGAAGCTTTCTTT. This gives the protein CASSRGIQGDTEAFF.